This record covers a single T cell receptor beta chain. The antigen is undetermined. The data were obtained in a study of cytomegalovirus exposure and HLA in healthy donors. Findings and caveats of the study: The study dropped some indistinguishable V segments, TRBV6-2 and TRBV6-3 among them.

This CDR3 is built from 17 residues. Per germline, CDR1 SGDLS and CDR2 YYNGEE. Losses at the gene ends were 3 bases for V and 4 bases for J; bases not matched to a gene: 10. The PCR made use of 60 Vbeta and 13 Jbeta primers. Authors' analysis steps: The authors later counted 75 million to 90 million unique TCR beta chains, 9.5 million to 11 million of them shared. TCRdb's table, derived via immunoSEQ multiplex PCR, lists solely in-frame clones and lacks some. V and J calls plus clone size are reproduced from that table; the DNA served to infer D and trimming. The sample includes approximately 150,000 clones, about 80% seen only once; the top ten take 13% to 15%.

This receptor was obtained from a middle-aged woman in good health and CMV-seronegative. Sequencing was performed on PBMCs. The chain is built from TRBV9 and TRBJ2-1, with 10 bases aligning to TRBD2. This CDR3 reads CASSDASGSSRYNEQFF. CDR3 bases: TGTGCCAGCAGCGATGCTAGCGGGAGCTCCCGGTACAATGAGCAGTTCTTC.